The clone carrying this TCR beta chain was counted a few times. The CDR3 runs to 13 residues. Between the trimmed V and J ends, which lost 10 bases and 2 bases, there was a span of 14 bases. Germline assignment: CDR1 MNHEY and CDR2 SMNVEV (reference sequence). The method was immunoSEQ multiplex PCR; TCRdb's version includes in-frame clones alone and lacks a portion of them. The sample includes tens of thousands of clones, around 89% of them seen just once. The data belong to a study of T cell responses to AZD1222 COVID-19 vaccine. The TCR comes from an adult in good health. The chain recombines TRBV27 with TRBJ1-2, with D hard to call. The sample was peripheral blood, taken on day 0 of MenACWY control vaccination. The CDR3 DNA reads TGTGCCACCTCTCTCGTCCCCAACTATGGCTACACCTTC. Protein: CATSLVPNYGYTF.